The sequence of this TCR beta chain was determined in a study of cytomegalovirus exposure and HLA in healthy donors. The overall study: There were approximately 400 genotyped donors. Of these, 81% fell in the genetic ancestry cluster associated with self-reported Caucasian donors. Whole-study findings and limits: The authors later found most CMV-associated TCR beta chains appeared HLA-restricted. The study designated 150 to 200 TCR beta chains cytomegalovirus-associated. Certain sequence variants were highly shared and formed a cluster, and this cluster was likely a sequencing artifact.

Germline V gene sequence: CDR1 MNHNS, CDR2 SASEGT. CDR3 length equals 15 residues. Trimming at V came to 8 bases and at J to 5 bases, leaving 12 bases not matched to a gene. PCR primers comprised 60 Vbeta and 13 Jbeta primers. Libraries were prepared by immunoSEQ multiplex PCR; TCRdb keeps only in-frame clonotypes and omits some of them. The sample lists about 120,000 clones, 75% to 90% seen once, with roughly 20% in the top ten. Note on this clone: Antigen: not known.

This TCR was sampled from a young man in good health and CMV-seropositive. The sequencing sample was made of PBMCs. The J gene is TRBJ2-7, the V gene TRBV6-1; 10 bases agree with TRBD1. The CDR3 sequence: CASLTGTGAADEQYF. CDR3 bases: TGTGCCAGCCTGACCGGGACAGGGGCGGCGGACGAGCAGTACTTC.